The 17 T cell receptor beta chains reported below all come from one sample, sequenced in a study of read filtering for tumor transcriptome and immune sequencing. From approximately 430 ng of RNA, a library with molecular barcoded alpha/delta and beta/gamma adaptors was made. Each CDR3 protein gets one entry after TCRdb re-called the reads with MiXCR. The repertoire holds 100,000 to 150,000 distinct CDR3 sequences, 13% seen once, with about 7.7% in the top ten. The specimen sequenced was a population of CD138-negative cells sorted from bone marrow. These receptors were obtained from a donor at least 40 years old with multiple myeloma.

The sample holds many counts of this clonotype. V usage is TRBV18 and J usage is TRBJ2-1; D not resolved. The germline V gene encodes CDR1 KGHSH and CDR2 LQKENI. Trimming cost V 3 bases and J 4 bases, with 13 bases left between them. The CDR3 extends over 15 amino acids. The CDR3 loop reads CASSPGRIQYNEQFF. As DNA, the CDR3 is TGTGCCAGCTCACCCGGAAGAATACAATACAATGAGCAGTTCTTC.

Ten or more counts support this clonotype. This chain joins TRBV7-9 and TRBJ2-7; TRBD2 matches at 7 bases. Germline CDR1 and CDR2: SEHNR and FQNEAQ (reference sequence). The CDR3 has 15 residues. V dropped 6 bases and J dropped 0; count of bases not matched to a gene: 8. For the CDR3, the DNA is TGTGCCAGCAGTGGGGAGGGGCGTAGCTCCTACGAGCAGTACTTC. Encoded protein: CASSGEGRSSYEQYF.

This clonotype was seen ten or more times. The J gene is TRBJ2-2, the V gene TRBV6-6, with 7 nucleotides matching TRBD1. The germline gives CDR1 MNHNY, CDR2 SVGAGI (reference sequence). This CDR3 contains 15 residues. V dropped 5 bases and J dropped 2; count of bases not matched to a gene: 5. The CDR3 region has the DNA TGTGCCAGCAGTAAGGGACAGATTAACACCGGGGAGCTGTTTTTT. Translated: CASSKGQINTGELFF.

This CDR3 is CSVPNAEQAQMNTEAFF. DNA for the CDR3: TGCAGCGTTCCAAACGCGGAACAGGCCCAAATGAACACTGAAGCTTTCTTT. This chain uses TRBV29-1 with TRBJ1-1, with D possibly TRBD1 on 5 matching bases. This CDR3 has 17 residues. The V end was cut by 5 bases, the J end by 0 bases, with 22 bases between. CDR1 is SQVTM, CDR2 ANQGSEA, per germline.

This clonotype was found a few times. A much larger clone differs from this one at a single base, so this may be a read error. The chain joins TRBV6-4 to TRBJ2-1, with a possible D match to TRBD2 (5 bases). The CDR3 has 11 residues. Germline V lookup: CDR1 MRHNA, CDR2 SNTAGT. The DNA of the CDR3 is TGTGGCAGCAGTGGTCGGGGTGAGCAGTTCTTC. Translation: CGSSGRGEQFF.

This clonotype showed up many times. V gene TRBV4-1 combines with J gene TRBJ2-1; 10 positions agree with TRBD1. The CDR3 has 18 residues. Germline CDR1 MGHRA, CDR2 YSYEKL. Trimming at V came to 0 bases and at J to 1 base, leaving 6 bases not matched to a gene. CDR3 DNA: TGCGCCAGCAGCCAAGATCTGGGACAGGGGTTTTCCTACAATGAGCAGTTCTTC. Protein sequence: CASSQDLGQGFSYNEQFF.

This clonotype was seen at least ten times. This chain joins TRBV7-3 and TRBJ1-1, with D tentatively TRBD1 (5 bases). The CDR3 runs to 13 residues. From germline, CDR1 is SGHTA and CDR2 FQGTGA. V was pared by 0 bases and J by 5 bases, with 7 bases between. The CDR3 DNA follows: TGTGCCAGCAGCTTAACAGGGGAAACTGAAGCTTTCTTT. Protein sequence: CASSLTGETEAFF. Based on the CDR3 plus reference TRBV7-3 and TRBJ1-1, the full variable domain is GAGVSQTPSNKVTEKGKYVELRCDPISGHTALYWYRQSLGQGPEFLIYFQGTGAADDSGLPNDRFFAVRPEGSVSTLKIQRTERGDSAVYLCASSLTGETEAFFGQGTRLTVV.

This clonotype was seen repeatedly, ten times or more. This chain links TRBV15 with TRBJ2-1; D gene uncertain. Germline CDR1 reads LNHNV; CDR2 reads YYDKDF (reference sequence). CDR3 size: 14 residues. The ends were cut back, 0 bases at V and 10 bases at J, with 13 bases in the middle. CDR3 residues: CATSRDVLAAEQFF. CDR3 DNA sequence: TGTGCCACCAGCAGAGATGTACTCGCGGCGGAGCAGTTCTTC.

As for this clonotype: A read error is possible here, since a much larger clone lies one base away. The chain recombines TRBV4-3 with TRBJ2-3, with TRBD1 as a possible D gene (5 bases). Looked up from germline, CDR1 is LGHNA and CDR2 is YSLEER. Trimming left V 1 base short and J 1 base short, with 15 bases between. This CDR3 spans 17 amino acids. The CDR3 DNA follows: TGCGCCAGCAGCCAAGGGGCGGTAGCCAGGGGCACAGATACGCAGTATTTT. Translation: CASSQGAVARGTDTQYF.

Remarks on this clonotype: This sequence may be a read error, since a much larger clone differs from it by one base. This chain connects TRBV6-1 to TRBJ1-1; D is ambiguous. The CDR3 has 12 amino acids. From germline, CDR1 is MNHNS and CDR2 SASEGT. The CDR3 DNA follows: TGTGTCAGCAGTGCCAGGCTCCCTGAAGCTTTCTTT. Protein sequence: CVSSARLPEAFF.

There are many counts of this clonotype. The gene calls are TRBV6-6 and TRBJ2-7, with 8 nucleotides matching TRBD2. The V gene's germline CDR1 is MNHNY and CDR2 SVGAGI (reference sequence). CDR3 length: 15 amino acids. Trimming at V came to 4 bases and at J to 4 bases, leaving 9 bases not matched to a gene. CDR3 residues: CASSFTGTSEYEQYF. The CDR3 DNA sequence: TGTGCCAGCAGTTTCACCGGGACTAGTGAATACGAGCAGTACTTC.

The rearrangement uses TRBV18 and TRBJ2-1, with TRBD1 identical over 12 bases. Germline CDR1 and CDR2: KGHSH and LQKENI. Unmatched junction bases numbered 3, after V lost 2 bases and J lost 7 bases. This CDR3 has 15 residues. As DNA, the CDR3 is TGTGCCAGCTCACCAAAGGGACAGGGGGCGAATGAGCAGTTCTTC. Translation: CASSPKGQGANEQFF.

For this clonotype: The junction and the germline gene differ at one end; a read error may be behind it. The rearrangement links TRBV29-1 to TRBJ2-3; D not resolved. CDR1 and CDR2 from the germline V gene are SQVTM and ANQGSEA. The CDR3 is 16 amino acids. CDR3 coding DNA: TGCAGCGTTTTATACCAGCTGCTAGGAGACACAGATGCGCAGTATTTT. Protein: CSVLYQLLGDTDAQYF.

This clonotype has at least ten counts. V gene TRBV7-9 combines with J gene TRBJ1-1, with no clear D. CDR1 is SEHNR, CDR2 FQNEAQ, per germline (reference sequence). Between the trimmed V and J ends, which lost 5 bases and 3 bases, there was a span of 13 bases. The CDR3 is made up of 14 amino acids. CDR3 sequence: CASSPEGWDTEAFF. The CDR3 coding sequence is TGTGCCAGCAGCCCAGAGGGTTGGGACACTGAAGCTTTCTTT.

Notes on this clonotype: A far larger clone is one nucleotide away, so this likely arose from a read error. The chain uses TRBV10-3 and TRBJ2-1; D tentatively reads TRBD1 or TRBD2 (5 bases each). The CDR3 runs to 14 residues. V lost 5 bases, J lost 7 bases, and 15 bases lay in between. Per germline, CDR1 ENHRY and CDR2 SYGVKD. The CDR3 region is CAISYSGPANEQFF. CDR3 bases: TGTGCCATCAGTTACTCGGGACCAGCGAATGAGCAGTTCTTC.

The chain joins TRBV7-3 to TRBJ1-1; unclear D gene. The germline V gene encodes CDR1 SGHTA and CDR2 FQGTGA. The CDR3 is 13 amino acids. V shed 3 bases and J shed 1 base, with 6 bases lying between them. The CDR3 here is CASSFDSNTEAFF. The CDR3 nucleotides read TGTGCCAGCAGCTTCGATTCGAACACTGAAGCTTTCTTT.

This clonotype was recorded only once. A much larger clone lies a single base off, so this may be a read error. DNA for the CDR3: TGTGCCAGCAGCTTAGTAGGGGGGACAGCAAACCCTGAAGCTTTCTTT. The encoded protein is CASSLVGGTANPEAFF. The chain links TRBV7-2 to TRBJ1-1, with TRBD1 identical over 7 bases. V trimming: 1 base; J trimming: 6 bases; junction bases outside the gene matches: 11. The CDR3 covers 16 residues. Germline loops: CDR1 SGHTA, CDR2 FQGNSA. Based on the CDR3 plus reference TRBV7-2 and TRBJ1-1, the full variable domain is GAGVSQSPSNKVTEKGKDVELRCDPISGHTALYWYRQSLGQGLEFLIYFQGNSAPDKSGLPSDRFSAERTGGSVSTLTIQRTQQEDSAVYLCASSLVGGTANPEAFFGQGTRLTVV.